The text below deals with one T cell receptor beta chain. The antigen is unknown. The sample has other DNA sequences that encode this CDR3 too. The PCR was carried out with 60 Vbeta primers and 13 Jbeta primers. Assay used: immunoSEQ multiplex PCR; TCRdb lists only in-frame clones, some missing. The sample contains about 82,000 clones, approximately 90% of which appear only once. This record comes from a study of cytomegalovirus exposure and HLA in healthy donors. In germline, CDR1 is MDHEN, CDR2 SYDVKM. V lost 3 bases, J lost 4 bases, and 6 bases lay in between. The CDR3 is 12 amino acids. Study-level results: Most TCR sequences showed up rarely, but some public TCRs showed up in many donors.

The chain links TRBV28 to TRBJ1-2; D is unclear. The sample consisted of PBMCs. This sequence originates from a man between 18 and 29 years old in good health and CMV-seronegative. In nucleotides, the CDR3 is TGTGCCAGCAGTTTGGGAGGCTATGGCTACACCTTC. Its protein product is CASSLGGYGYTF.